This record looks at one T cell receptor (beta chain) sequence and its context. Its antigen is as yet unknown. The data belong to a study of beta chain features in type 1 diabetes. Overall study results and limits: Naive, central memory and Treg TCRB repertoires appeared more alike in patients than in healthy donors.

Since all of the isolated RNA was reverse transcribed, expressed TCRB transcripts were what got sequenced. Sequencing used immunoSEQ multiplex PCR; TCRdb keeps in-frame clones, though not all of them. The sample carries under 950,000 clones, roughly a sixth recorded once. The CDR3 extends over 12 amino acids. Looked up from germline, CDR1 is SGHTA and CDR2 is FQGNSA. The V end lost 2 bases, the J end lost 8 bases, and 9 bases lay between the germline ends. This clonotype originated in a woman younger than 35 in good health. J is TRBJ1-2 and V is TRBV7-2; D perhaps matches TRBD1 (5 bases). Sequencing was performed on naive CD4+ T cells from blood. CDR3 in amino acids: CASSLLGVGYTF. CDR3 nucleotide sequence: TGTGCCAGCAGCTTATTGGGGGTAGGCTACACCTTC. Full variable domain (remainder filled in from reference TRBV7-2 and TRBJ1-2): GAGVSQSPSNKVTEKGKDVELRCDPISGHTALYWYRQSLGQGLEFLIYFQGNSAPDKSGLPSDRFSAERTGGSVSTLTIQRTQQEDSAVYLCASSLLGVGYTFGSGTRLTVV.